A selection of T cell receptor beta chains follows, all from one sample in a study of shared clonotypes between healthy human individuals. The data were produced by immunoSEQ multiplex PCR, yet TCRdb's version contains in-frame clones alone and is incomplete. The table shows around 2,000,000 clones, with roughly 94% occurring only once. Sequences were obtained from naive CD8+ T cells sorted from blood. The source is a man younger than 30 in good health. The CDR3 runs from the conserved cysteine through the conserved F or W. D genes are given only for firm matches. Rows give clone size only sometimes, using once, few, many, or a class for an expanded clone.

D gene | J gene | clone size | V gene | CDR3 protein | CDR3 DNA
NA | TRBJ2-3 | NA | TRBV9 | CASSVGEGGDTQYF | TGTGCCAGCAGCGTAGGTGAGGGTGGAGATACGCAGTATTTT
NA | TRBJ2-7 | NA | TRBV2 | CASSEARYEQYF | TGTGCCAGCAGTGAAGCGCGCTACGAGCAGTACTTC
NA | TRBJ2-5 | once | TRBV5-1 | CASSLGGLRLSLETQYF | TGCGCCAGCAGCTTGGGTGGGCTTCGACTATCGCTGGAGACCCAGTACTTC
NA | TRBJ2-7 | NA | TRBV7-3 | CASSLSTETSYEQYF | TGTGCCAGCAGCTTGTCTACAGAGACCTCCTACGAGCAGTACTTC
TRBD1 | TRBJ2-5 | NA | TRBV11-2 | CASSPTGGTQYF | TGTGCCAGCAGCCCCACAGGGGGGACCCAGTACTTC
TRBD1 | TRBJ2-7 | NA | TRBV7-9 | CASSSSGTGVSYEQYF | TGTGCCAGCAGCTCATCCGGGACAGGGGTAAGCTACGAGCAGTACTTC
TRBD2 | TRBJ2-1 | NA | TRBV7-9 | CASSPGLAGGAYNEQFF | TGTGCCAGCAGCCCAGGACTAGCGGGAGGAGCCTACAATGAGCAGTTCTTC
TRBD1 | TRBJ2-5 | NA | TRBV27 | CASSLRTGGQETQYF | TGTGCCAGCAGTTTGAGGACAGGGGGTCAAGAGACCCAGTACTTC
TRBD1 | TRBJ1-1 | NA | TRBV9 | CASSVVPGGDEAFF | TGTGCCAGCAGCGTAGTGCCAGGGGGCGACGAAGCTTTCTTT
NA | TRBJ1-1 | NA | TRBV11-2 | CASSLGAGQNEAFF | TGTGCCAGCAGCTTAGGTGCGGGTCAGAACGAAGCTTTCTTT
TRBD1 | TRBJ1-6 | NA | TRBV28 | CASRSPQGALHF | TGTGCCAGCAGATCCCCCCAGGGGGCCCTCCACTTT
NA | TRBJ2-2 | once | TRBV7-8 | CASSLLGAGELFF | TGTGCCAGCAGCTTATTGGGTGCCGGGGAGCTGTTTTTT
TRBD2 | TRBJ2-1 | NA | TRBV7-7 | CASSPGLADNEQFF | TGTGCTAGCAGTCCTGGACTAGCGGACAATGAGCAGTTCTTC
NA | TRBJ2-1 | NA | TRBV12-2 | CASRSTSGTSSNEQFF | TGTGCAAGTCGCTCCACCTCCGGGACTAGCTCCAATGAGCAGTTCTTC
TRBD1 | TRBJ2-1 | NA | TRBV7-9 | CASSFGTGGIYNEQFF | TGTGCCAGCAGCTTCGGGACAGGGGGCATCTACAATGAGCAGTTCTTC
NA | TRBJ2-3 | NA | TRBV2 | CASSVAGGDTQYF | TGTGCCAGCAGTGTGGCAGGTGGGGATACGCAGTATTTT
NA | TRBJ2-5 | NA | TRBV7-9 | CASSLVIQETQYF | TGTGCCAGCAGCTTAGTAATCCAAGAGACCCAGTACTTC
NA | TRBJ1-3 | NA | TRBV15 | CATSPDATSGNTIYF | TGTGCCACCAGCCCAGATGCCACCTCTGGAAACACCATATATTTT
NA | TRBJ2-5 | NA | TRBV13 | CASGISIGETQYF | TGTGCCAGCGGGATCTCCATCGGGGAGACCCAGTACTTC
NA | TRBJ2-7 | NA | TRBV30 | CAWSVDAAYEQYF | TGTGCCTGGAGTGTAGACGCGGCGTACGAGCAGTACTTC
NA | TRBJ1-2 | NA | TRBV5-6 | CASSSEGSYGYTF | TGTGCCAGCAGCTCTGAGGGGAGCTATGGCTACACCTTC
TRBD1 | TRBJ2-7 | NA | TRBV5-6 | CASSLAGTGVGEQYF | TGTGCCAGCAGCTTGGCCGGGACAGGGGTGGGCGAGCAGTACTTC
NA | TRBJ2-7 | NA | TRBV5-4 | CASSFTGSYEQYF | TGTGCCAGCAGCTTTACAGGGTCCTACGAGCAGTACTTC
NA | TRBJ2-7 | NA | TRBV29-1 | CSVGPEGSYEQYF | TGCAGCGTCGGTCCGGAAGGCAGCTACGAGCAGTACTTC
NA | TRBJ2-7 | NA | TRBV4-2 | CASSQAPGSYEQYF | TGTGCCAGCAGCCAAGCCCCCGGGAGCTACGAGCAGTACTTC
NA | TRBJ2-5 | NA | TRBV19 | CASSNRLLETQYF | TGTGCCAGTAGTAACCGACTCTTAGAGACCCAGTACTTC
TRBD1 | TRBJ1-1 | NA | TRBV10-3 | CAISEWRQGENTEAFF | TGTGCCATCAGTGAGTGGCGGCAGGGGGAGAACACTGAAGCTTTCTTT
TRBD2 | TRBJ2-1 | once | TRBV7-8 | CASSLGPSGLATFYDEQFF | TGTGCCAGCAGCTTAGGGCCCTCGGGACTAGCGACTTTTTATGATGAGCAGTTCTTC
NA | TRBJ1-6 | NA | TRBV4-3 | CASSQDRGIYSPLHF | TGCGCCAGCAGCCAAGATCGGGGTATCTATTCACCCCTCCACTTT
NA | TRBJ1-2 | NA | TRBV5-6 | CASSLGQHYGYTF | TGTGCCAGCAGTCTAGGACAGCACTATGGCTACACCTTC
TRBD1 | TRBJ2-1 | NA | TRBV11-2 | CASSLGPGTDYNEQFF | TGTGCCAGCAGCTTAGGCCCCGGGACAGACTACAATGAGCAGTTCTTC
NA | TRBJ2-1 | NA | TRBV5-1 | CASSAEGANEQFF | TGCGCCAGCAGTGCGGAGGGGGCAAATGAGCAGTTCTTC
NA | TRBJ2-3 | NA | TRBV7-8 | CASSAGDTTDTQYF | TGTGCCAGCAGCGCGGGGGACACCACAGATACGCAGTATTTT
NA | TRBJ1-5 | NA | TRBV4-1 | CASSQDRSWEPQHF | TGCGCCAGCAGCCAAGACAGGTCCTGGGAGCCCCAGCATTTT
NA | TRBJ2-3 | NA | TRBV9 | CASSPTRGGRTDTQYF | TGTGCCAGCAGCCCCACACGCGGGGGCCGCACAGATACGCAGTATTTT
TRBD2 | TRBJ2-7 | NA | TRBV11-2 | CASSISGVGYEQYF | TGTGCCAGCAGCATAAGCGGGGTGGGATACGAGCAGTACTTC
NA | TRBJ2-1 | NA | TRBV7-9 | CASSLGGRGGYNEQFF | TGTGCCAGCAGCTTAGGCGGCCGTGGGGGCTACAATGAGCAGTTCTTC
NA | TRBJ2-7 | NA | TRBV19 | CASSIGRGGLSYEQYF | TGTGCCAGTAGTATAGGGAGGGGAGGTCTCTCCTACGAGCAGTACTTC
TRBD2 | TRBJ2-5 | NA | TRBV7-8 | CASSPPGRRDQETQYF | TGTGCCAGCAGCCCACCCGGGAGGCGGGACCAAGAGACCCAGTACTTC
NA | TRBJ1-1 | NA | TRBV2 | CASKHDSTEAFF | TGTGCCAGCAAACACGACAGCACTGAAGCTTTCTTT
TRBD2 | TRBJ2-2 | NA | TRBV19 | CASSRGLAGFDGTGELFF | TGTGCCAGTAGTAGAGGACTAGCGGGGTTTGACGGCACCGGGGAGCTGTTTTTT
TRBD2 | TRBJ2-5 | NA | TRBV9 | CASSTTSGGAQETQYF | TGTGCCAGCAGCACCACTAGCGGGGGGGCCCAAGAGACCCAGTACTTC